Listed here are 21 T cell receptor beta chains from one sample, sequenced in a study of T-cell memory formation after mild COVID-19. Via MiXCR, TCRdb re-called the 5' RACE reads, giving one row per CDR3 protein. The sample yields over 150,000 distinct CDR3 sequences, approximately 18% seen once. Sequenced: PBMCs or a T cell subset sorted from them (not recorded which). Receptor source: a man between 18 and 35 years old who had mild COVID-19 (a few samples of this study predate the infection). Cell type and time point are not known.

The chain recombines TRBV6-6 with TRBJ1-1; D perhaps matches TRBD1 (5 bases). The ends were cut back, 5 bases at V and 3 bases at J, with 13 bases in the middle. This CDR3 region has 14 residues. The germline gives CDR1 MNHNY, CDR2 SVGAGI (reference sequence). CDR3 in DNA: TGTGCCAGCAGTACCGGGACGGGCGACACTGAAGCTTTCTTT. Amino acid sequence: CASSTGTGDTEAFF.

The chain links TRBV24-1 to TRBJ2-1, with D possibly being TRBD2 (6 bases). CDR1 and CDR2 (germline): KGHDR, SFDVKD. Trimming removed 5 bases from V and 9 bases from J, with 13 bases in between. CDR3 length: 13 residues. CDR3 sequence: CATSAPGGSEQFF. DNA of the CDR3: TGTGCCACCAGTGCGCCCGGGGGAAGTGAGCAGTTCTTC.

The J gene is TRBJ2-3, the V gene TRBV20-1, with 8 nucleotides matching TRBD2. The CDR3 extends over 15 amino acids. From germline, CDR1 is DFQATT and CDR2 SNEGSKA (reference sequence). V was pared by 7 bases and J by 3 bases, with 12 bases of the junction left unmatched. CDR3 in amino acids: CSGTRGDSQTDTQYF. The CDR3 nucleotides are TGCAGTGGTACGCGGGGGGACTCTCAGACAGATACGCAGTATTTT.

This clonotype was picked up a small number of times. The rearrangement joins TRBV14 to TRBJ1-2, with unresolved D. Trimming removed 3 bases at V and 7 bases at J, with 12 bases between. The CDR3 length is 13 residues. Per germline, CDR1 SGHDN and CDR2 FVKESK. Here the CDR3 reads CASSHDLISGYTF. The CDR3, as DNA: TGTGCCAGCAGCCATGACCTTATCAGTGGCTACACCTTC.

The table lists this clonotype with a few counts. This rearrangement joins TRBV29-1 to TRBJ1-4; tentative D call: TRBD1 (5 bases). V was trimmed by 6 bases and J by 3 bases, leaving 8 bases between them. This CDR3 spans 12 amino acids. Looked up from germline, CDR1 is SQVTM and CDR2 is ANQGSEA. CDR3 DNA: TGCAGCGTGGGGGACTCTAATGAAAAACTGTTTTTT. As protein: CSVGDSNEKLFF.

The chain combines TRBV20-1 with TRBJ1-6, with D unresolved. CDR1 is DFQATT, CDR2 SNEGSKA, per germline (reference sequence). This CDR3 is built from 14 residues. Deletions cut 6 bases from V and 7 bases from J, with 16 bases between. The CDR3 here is CSATLPGFNSPLHF. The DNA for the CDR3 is TGCAGTGCAACCTTACCGGGTTTCAATTCACCCCTCCACTTT.

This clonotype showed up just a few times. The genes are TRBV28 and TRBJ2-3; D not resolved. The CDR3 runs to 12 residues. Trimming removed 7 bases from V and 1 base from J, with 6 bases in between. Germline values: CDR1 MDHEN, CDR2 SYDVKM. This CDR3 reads CASTAGTDTQYF. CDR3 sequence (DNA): TGTGCCAGCACAGCAGGCACAGATACGCAGTATTTT.

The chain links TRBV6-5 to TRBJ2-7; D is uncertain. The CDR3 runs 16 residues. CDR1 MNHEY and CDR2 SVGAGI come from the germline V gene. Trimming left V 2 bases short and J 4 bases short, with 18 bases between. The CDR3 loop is CASSYVSRRNPYEQYF. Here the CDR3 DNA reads TGTGCCAGCAGTTACGTTAGCAGACGGAACCCGTACGAGCAGTACTTC.

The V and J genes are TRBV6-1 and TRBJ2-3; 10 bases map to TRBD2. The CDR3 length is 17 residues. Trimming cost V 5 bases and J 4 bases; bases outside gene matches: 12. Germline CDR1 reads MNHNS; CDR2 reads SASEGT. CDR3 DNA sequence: TGTGCCAGCAGTAGGCTAGCGGGGGCCGGGGCGGCAGATACGCAGTATTTT. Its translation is CASSRLAGAGAADTQYF.

The CDR3 is CASSLAQGQGRDNEQFF. Here the CDR3 DNA reads TGTGCCAGCAGCTTAGCGCAAGGGCAGGGAAGAGACAATGAGCAGTTCTTC. The chain carries TRBV7-9 and TRBJ2-1; a weak D match, TRBD1 (5 bases). V was clipped by 0 bases and J by 5 bases, with 17 bases between them. The CDR3 consists of 17 residues. From germline, CDR1 is SEHNR and CDR2 FQNEAQ (reference sequence).

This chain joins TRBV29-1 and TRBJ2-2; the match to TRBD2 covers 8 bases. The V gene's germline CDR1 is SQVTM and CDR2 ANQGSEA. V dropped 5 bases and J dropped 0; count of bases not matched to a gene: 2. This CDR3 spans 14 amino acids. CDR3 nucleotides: TGCAGCGTTTGGGGACTAGCGAACACCGGGGAGCTGTTTTTT. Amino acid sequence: CSVWGLANTGELFF.

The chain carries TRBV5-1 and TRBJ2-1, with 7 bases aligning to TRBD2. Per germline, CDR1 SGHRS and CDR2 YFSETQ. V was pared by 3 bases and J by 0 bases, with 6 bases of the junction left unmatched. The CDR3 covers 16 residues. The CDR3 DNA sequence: TGCGCCAGCAGCTCCGCGGGCGGGAGCTCCTACAATGAGCAGTTCTTC. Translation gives CASSSAGGSSYNEQFF.

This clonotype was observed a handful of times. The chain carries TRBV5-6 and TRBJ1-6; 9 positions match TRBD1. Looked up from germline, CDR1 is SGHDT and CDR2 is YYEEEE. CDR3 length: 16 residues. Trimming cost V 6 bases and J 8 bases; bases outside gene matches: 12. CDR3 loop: CASTQRTGAMHSPLHF. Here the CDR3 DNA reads TGTGCCAGCACCCAACGGACAGGGGCGATGCATTCACCCCTCCACTTT.

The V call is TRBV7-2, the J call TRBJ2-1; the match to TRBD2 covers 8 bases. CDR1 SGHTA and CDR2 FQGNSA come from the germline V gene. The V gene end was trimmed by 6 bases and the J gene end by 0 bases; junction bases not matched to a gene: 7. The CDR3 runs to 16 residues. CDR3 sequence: CASRSPGGGSYNEQFF. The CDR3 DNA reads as TGTGCCAGCAGATCCCCGGGGGGGGGCTCCTACAATGAGCAGTTCTTC.

Here the CDR3 reads CSARPGQGYIQYF. CDR3 DNA: TGCAGTGCTAGACCGGGACAGGGATACATTCAGTACTTC. V is TRBV20-1 and J is TRBJ2-4; 9 nucleotides agree with TRBD1. Germline CDR1 reads DFQATT; CDR2 reads SNEGSKA (reference sequence). Trimming removed 2 bases from V and 8 bases from J; junction bases left unmatched: 4. The CDR3 contains 13 residues.

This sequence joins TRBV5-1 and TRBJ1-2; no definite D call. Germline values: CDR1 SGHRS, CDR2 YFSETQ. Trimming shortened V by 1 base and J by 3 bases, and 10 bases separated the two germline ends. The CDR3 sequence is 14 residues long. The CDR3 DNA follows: TGCGCCAGCAGCTTGCAAGGGAGCGACTATGGCTACACCTTC. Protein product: CASSLQGSDYGYTF.

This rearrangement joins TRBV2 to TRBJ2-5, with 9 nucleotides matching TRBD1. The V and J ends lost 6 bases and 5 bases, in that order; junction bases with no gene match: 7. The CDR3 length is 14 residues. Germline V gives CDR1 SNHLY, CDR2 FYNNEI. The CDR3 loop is CASSPQGAGETQYF. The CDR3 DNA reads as TGTGCCAGCAGCCCACAGGGGGCGGGTGAGACCCAGTACTTC.

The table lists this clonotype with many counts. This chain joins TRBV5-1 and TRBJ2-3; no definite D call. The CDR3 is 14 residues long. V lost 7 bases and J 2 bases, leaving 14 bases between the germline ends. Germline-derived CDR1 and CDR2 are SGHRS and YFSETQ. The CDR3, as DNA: TGCGCCAGCGGGGATCGGGCCCTCACAGATACGCAGTATTTT. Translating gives CASGDRALTDTQYF.

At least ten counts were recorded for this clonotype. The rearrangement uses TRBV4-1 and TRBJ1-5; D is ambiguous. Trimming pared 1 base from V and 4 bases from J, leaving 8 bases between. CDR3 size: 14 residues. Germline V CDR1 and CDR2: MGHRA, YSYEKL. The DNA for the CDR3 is TGCGCCAGCAGCCAAGGAGTGGAGAATCAGCCCCAGCATTTT. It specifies CASSQGVENQPQHF.

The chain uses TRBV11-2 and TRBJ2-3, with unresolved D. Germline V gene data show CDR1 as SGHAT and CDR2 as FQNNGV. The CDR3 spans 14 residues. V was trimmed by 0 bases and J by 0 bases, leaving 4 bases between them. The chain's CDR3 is CASSLEFSTDTQYF. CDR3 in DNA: TGTGCCAGCAGCTTAGAGTTTAGCACAGATACGCAGTATTTT.

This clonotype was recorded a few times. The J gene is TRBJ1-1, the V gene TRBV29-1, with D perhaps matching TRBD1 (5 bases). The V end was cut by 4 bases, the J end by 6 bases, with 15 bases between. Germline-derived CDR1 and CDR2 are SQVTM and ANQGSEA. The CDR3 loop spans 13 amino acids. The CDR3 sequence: CSVGDRGFAEAFF. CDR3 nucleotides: TGCAGCGTTGGGGACCGGGGTTTCGCTGAAGCTTTCTTT. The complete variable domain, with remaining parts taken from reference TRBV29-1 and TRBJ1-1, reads SAVISQKPSRDICQRGTSLTIQCQVDSQVTMMFWYRQQPGQSLTLIATANQGSEATYESGFVIDKFPISRPNLTFSTLTVSNMSPEDSSIYLCSVGDRGFAEAFFGQGTRLTVV.